Included here is one T cell receptor (beta chain) sequence, with context. No antigen is known for it. No much larger clonotype is one base removed from it; base qualities were not supplied. The library relied on multiplex PCR. The reads were generated on an Illumina HiSeq 4000. TCR beta libraries were built with iRepertoire HTBI primers and Arm-PCR amplification of CDR3 regions. Before sequencing, the PCR products went through gel purification. The authors' pipeline ran thus. Gene usage analysis of CDR3 amino acid clonotypes used the 62 TRBV and more than 13 TRBJ segments found across samples. Filtered high-quality paired reads were merged into contigs using COPE and FqMerger. BLAST was used to align contigs to IMGT TRBV, TRBD and TRBJ reference genes, and CDR3 was defined according to IMGT. Clonotypes above 0.1% frequency were classified as highly expanded clones. Shannon entropy served as the measure of repertoire diversity, while the Gini coefficient captured V-J evenness. A clonotype found in more than one individual was treated as public. TCRdb reanalyzed the raw reads on its own, using fastp at Q25 for trimming and MiXCR for clone calling, and kept in-frame beta chains. Identical CDR3 proteins give one entry, which carries the most common genes and DNA. Clone size and V and J calls follow TCRdb, not the original study. The sample table holds about 530,000 distinct CDR3 sequences, of which roughly 15% were seen once. The biggest ten clones account for roughly 25% of the sample.

The data stem from a study of regulatory T cells in long-lasting Graves disease (dated by TCRdb to the early 2020s). Notes on the research overall: Newly diagnosed Graves' disease patients had taken antithyroid drugs for less than 3 months. Patients with persistent Graves' disease were compared with patients with newly diagnosed Graves' disease using TCR sequencing and RNA sequencing of peripheral blood. The study was registered as a clinical trial and conducted in China. TCR sequencing covered some 13 persistent and some 20 newly diagnosed Graves' disease patients, around 33 samples in total.

The sample's time point label is to be understood as: newly diagnosed GD, antithyroid drugs for less than 3 months. RNA was extracted from PBMCs in TRIzol for both TCR sequencing and RNA sequencing. The diagnosis of Graves' disease was made according to American Thyroid Association guidelines. The patients came from an endocrinology department in Xi'an, China. Each patient gave approximately 10 milliliters of peripheral blood, collected in an EDTA anticoagulant tube. Ficoll Paque Plus density gradient separation was used to isolate PBMCs, and no additional T cell sorting was done. An Agilent 2100 Bioanalyzer and agarose gel were used to check RNA quality, while a NanoDrop 2000 measured RNA concentration. CDR3 length: 19 amino acids, cysteine to phenylalanine. The sequence is cut down to CDR3 DNA, 57 bases in frame from base 1. The germline V end is reduced by 6 bases and the J end by 2 bases; junction bases left unmatched: 10. CDR1 and CDR2, looked up from the germline V gene, are SGHAT and FQNNGV.

What the research found in general, with its limitations: As a limitation, the authors acknowledged that the small sample size may reduce accuracy. The study examined only peripheral blood because the primary lesion, thyroid tissue, could not be accessed. Preferential use of TRBV28, TRBJ1-2 and TRBJ2-5 was observed in persistent disease, whereas TRBV20-1 and TRBJ2-1 were favored in newly diagnosed disease. Only the TCR beta chain was sequenced and analyzed. Patients with persistent disease shared more public clonotypes (over 2,500) than newly diagnosed patients did (roughly 970). Compared with newly diagnosed patients, persistent Graves' disease patients had lower TCR Shannon entropy and fewer highly expanded clones, which suggests clonal expansion.

This same sample was also taken into another study, of T cells in Graves' hyperthyroidism and ophthalmopathy. In that second paper, the authors write: Graves' hyperthyroidism was defined as stable when no progression to ophthalmopathy occurred over 18 months of follow-up. Hyperthyroidism patients were newly diagnosed, had a disease duration of under 2 months, and were aged 18 to 65 years. Exclusion was applied to patients with uncontrolled infections, other autoimmune diseases, pregnancy or lactation. Diagnoses relied on clinical symptoms, serum thyroxine and TRAb, thyroid ultrasound and orbital computed tomography. For the first round of RT-PCR on the TCR CDR3, the HTBI primer set was used together with the Qiagen OneStep RT-PCR kit. Blood samples also contained most of the expanded thyroid clonotypes (frequency above 0.001), which suggests that blood repertoires may reflect thyroid immune responses. In cross-validation, a model built on a 13 V-J signature told ophthalmopathy apart from stable hyperthyroidism with just under 90% sensitivity and approximately 81% specificity, and in testing the same model reached 80%/75%. During validation, the model predicted progression to ophthalmopathy a median of about 6.5 months ahead of onset, with approximately 70% sensitivity and roughly 75% specificity. To identify TCR V-J signatures that set the groups apart, the researchers used a discovery cohort of 90 to 100 patients, made up of some 41 with Graves' ophthalmopathy and 57 with stable Graves' hyperthyroidism. Whether ophthalmopathy could be predicted prospectively was tested in an independent validation cohort made up of some 20 hyperthyroidism patients plus 17 patients who later progressed to ophthalmopathy. The 100 or so discovery patients were randomly split 7:3 into training and test sets. The study also compared thyroid tissue and blood T-cell repertoires from about six Graves' hyperthyroidism patients. After sampling, hyperthyroidism patients received methimazole starting at 30 mg daily, and ophthalmopathy patients received high-dose intravenous methylprednisolone. A second multiplex PCR round built the libraries, followed by size selection and purification. Sequencing of the libraries was done on an Illumina HiSeq2000 using paired-end 100 bp reads. Raw data were processed with SOAPnuke, discarding reads with adapters, uncalled bases, mean Phred below 15, or no exact constant-primer or identifier match. COPE v1.2.5 was used to merge the high-quality paired reads, and each unique nucleotide sequence was defined as a clonotype. MiTCR v1.1 was used to align the clonotypes against IMGT TRBV, TRBD and TRBJ reference segments. Only V-J combinations with frequency above 0.0001, covering 99.2% of repertoires, were analysed. The TCS score was defined as F50 (clonal expansion) divided by E x V (chaos), with BLOSUM62-based TCRdist calculated between CDR3 peptides within each V-J. Welch's t-statistics and random forest reduced around 510 V-J features to 10 to 15, which were used in a naive Bayes classifier (R e1071). No statistical method was used to fix the sample size in advance, and group allocation was not hidden from the investigators. The paper describes TCR Vbeta CDR3 sequencing of 120 to 150 peripheral blood samples, made up of 43 ophthalmopathy patients, roughly 72 hyperthyroidism patients and roughly 17 progressor patients.

Sample: peripheral blood mononuclear cells (PBMCs), taken at new diagnosis, from a patient treated with antithyroid drugs. In this chain, TRBV11-2 is recombined with TRBJ2-4, with 16 bases aligning to TRBD2. The source of this sequence is a woman aged 35-65 years with Graves disease. Donor details come from another sample of the same person, matched by shared clones. The CDR3 is CASSLLMGLAGGTKNIQYF. The DNA sequence is given as TGTGCCAGCAGTTTACTTATGGGACTAGCGGGAGGGACCAAAAACATTCAGTACTTC.